This T cell receptor beta chain was sequenced during a study of blood T cell repertoires in COVID-19. Per the study methods: Researchers report that nucleated cell counts were estimated from reference gene primer amplification. The method was immunoSEQ multiplex PCR; TCRdb's version includes in-frame clones alone and lacks a portion of them. From that table come the V and J calls and clone size; the DNA was used to work out D and trimming. The top ten hold 3.5% to 4.5% of the sample, which has about 51,000 clones, about 82% seen once. Germline V gene data show CDR1 as LNHDA and CDR2 as SQIVND (reference sequence). The ends were cut back, 3 bases at V and 1 base at J, with 13 bases in the middle. CDR3 length: 16 amino acids.

The clonotype was recovered from a man older than 75 with active COVID-19. The V and J genes are TRBV19 and TRBJ1-5, with a tentative D call TRBD1 (6 bases). The sequencing sample was made of peripheral blood. This CDR3 is CASSILQGTSNQPQHF. CDR3 coding DNA: TGTGCCAGTAGTATCCTACAGGGTACGAGCAATCAGCCCCAGCATTTT.